One sample yielded the 7 T cell receptor beta chains listed below, sequenced in a study of T-cell reconstitution after alpha-beta-depleted transplantation in children. Molecular barcoding with unique molecular identifiers was used for the TCRbeta library. A single record per CDR3 protein comes from TCRdb applying MiXCR to the PCR reads. The sample yields approximately 300,000 distinct CDR3 sequences, roughly 12% seen once. Specimen: peripheral blood, collected 180 days after TCRalphabeta/CD19-depleted stem cell transplant. The receptors originated from a male patient aged 2-9 years who had a stem cell transplant for chronic granulomatous disease, so the T cells may come from the graft donor.

This clonotype was found many times. The rearrangement links TRBV7-9 to TRBJ1-6; D unresolved. In germline, CDR1 is SEHNR, CDR2 FQNEAQ (reference sequence). CDR3 length: 17 residues. Trimming took off 5 bases at V and 0 bases at J, with 14 bases between the two ends. CDR3: CASSARVVSSYNSPLHF. The CDR3 nucleotides read TGTGCCAGCAGCGCCCGGGTGGTGAGCTCCTATAATTCACCCCTCCACTTT.

This clonotype came up many times. This rearrangement joins TRBV29-1 to TRBJ1-1, with D uncertain. The CDR3 spans 12 residues. The ends were cut back, 3 bases at V and 1 base at J, with 6 bases in the middle. The germline V gene has CDR1 SQVTM and CDR2 ANQGSEA. CDR3 in DNA: TGCAGCGTTGAGGCACCGAACACTGAAGCTTTCTTT. Its protein is CSVEAPNTEAFF.

This clonotype was counted at least ten times. V gene TRBV6-2 or TRBV6-3 combines with J gene TRBJ1-6; tentatively, D is TRBD1 (6 bases). Looked up from germline, CDR1 is MNHEY and CDR2 is SVGEGT. V lost 6 bases, J lost 5 bases, and 17 bases lay in between. This CDR3 is built from 16 residues. The CDR3 DNA reads TGTGCCAGCAGAGACAACCGACAGGCAGATAATTCACCCCTCCACTTT. Protein sequence: CASRDNRQADNSPLHF.

This clonotype has at least ten counts. The chain employs TRBV5-1 and TRBJ2-5, with 7 nucleotides matching TRBD2. The CDR3 totals 18 residues. Germline V gene sequence: CDR1 SGHRS, CDR2 YFSETQ. V dropped 4 bases and J dropped 2; count of bases not matched to a gene: 17. In DNA form, the CDR3 reads TGCGCCAGCAGCCTCTTTCCTAGCGGAGGCCCATTACAAGAGACCCAGTACTTC. Protein: CASSLFPSGGPLQETQYF.

This clonotype was detected only a few times. This may stem from a read error, because a much larger clone lies one nucleotide away. V and J are TRBV7-9 and TRBJ2-2, with 7 bases aligning to TRBD1. Germline CDR1 SEHNR, CDR2 FQNEAQ (reference sequence). V dropped 5 bases and J dropped 6; count of bases not matched to a gene: 3. The CDR3 spans 13 residues. CDR3 region: CASSSRGSGELFF. The CDR3 DNA reads TGTGCCAGCAGCAGCAGGGGGTCCGGGGAGCTGTTTTTT. Full variable domain (outside the CDR3, taken from reference TRBV7-9 and TRBJ2-2): DTGVSQNPRHKITKRGQNVTFRCDPISEHNRLYWYRQTLGQGPEFLTYFQNEAQLEKSRLLSDRFSAERPKGSFSTLEIQRTEQGDSAMYLCASSSRGSGELFFGEGSRLTVL.

This clonotype was picked up many times. The rearrangement links TRBV14 to TRBJ2-1, with a tentative D call TRBD2 (6 bases). Trimming stripped 1 base from V and 4 bases from J, with 14 bases between. CDR3 length: 16 residues. CDR1 is SGHDN and CDR2 is FVKESK in the germline V gene. CDR3 DNA: TGTGCCAGCAGCCAAGCCCGGGTAGCGGAGTACAATGAGCAGTTCTTC. Residues: CASSQARVAEYNEQFF. Supplemented by reference TRBV14 and TRBJ2-1, the full variable domain reads EAGVTQFPSHSVIEKGQTVTLRCDPISGHDNLYWYRRVMGKEIKFLLHFVKESKQDESGMPNNRFLAERTGGTYSTLKVQPAELEDSGVYFCASSQARVAEYNEQFFGPGTRLTVL.

This chain joins TRBV12-3 or TRBV12-4 and TRBJ2-7; D not certain. The CDR3 runs 15 residues. The CDR3 spells CTICFPGSPIYEQYF. The CDR3 region has the DNA TGTACCATCTGCTTCCCAGGATCCCCAATCTACGAGCAGTACTTC.